This T cell receptor beta chain was identified in a study of identical twins. The CDR3 has 11 residues. Looked up from germline, CDR1 is SGHNT and CDR2 is YYREEE (reference sequence). V lost 3 bases and J lost 6, with 7 bases in between. Each cDNA held unique molecular identifiers, and template switching gave it a universal primer site. TCRdb analysed the 5' RACE reads with MiXCR anew, one entry per CDR3 protein. The table records 550,000 to 700,000 distinct CDR3 sequences, over 8.5% of them present only once. This clonotype was counted a few times. These data were also filed under a second study, of yellow fever vaccine responses in identical twins.

This sequence joins TRBV5-4 and TRBJ2-7, with unresolved D. This receptor was taken from a woman aged 18-29 years in good health. Sequencing was done on a sample of PBMCs. CDR3 amino acids: CASSYISEQYF. The CDR3, as DNA: TGTGCCAGCAGCTATATTAGCGAGCAGTACTTC.